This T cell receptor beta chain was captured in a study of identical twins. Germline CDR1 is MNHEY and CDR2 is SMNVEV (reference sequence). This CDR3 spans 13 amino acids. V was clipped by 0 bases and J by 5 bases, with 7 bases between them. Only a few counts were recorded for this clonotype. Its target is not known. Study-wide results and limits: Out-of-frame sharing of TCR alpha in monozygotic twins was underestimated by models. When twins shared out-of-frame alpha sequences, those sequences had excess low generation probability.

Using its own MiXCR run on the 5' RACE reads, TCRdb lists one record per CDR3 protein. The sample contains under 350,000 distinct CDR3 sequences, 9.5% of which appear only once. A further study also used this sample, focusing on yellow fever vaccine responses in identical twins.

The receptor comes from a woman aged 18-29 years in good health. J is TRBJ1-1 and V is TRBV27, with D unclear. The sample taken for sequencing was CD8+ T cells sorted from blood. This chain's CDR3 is CASSLSRATEAFF. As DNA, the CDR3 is TGTGCCAGCAGTTTATCAAGGGCGACTGAAGCTTTCTTT.